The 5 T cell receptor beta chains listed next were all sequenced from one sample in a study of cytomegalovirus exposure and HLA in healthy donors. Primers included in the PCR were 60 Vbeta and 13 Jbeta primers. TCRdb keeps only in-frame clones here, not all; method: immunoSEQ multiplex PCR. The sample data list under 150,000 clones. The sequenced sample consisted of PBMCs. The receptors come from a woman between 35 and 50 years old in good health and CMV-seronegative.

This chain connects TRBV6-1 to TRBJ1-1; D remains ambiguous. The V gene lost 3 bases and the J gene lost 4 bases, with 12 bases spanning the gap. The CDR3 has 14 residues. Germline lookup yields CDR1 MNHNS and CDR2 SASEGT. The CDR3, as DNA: TGTGCCAGCAGTGAGATCTCCTGGCTCACTGAAGCTTTCTTT. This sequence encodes CASSEISWLTEAFF.

DNA of the CDR3: TGTGCCAGCAGTCAGTCGACAGTAGAGAATTCACCCCTCCACTTT. Protein: CASSQSTVENSPLHF. This sequence joins TRBV2 and TRBJ1-6; D is possibly TRBD1 (5 bases). Trimming cost V 5 bases and J 7 bases, with 15 bases left between them. This CDR3 comprises 15 residues. Per the germline V gene, CDR1 is SNHLY and CDR2 is FYNNEI.

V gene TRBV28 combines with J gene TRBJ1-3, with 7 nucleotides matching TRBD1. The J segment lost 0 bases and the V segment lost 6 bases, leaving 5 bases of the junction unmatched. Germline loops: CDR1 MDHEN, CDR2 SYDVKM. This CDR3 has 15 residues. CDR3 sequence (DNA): TGTGCCAGCAGATTGACAGGGAACTCTGGAAACACCATATATTTT. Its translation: CASRLTGNSGNTIYF.

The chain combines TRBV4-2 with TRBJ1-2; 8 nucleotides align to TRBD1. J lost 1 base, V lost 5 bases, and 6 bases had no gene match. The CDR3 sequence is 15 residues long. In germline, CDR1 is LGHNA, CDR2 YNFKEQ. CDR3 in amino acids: CASSTGGIFNYGYTF. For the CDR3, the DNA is TGTGCCAGCAGCACAGGGGGGATATTTAACTATGGCTACACCTTC.

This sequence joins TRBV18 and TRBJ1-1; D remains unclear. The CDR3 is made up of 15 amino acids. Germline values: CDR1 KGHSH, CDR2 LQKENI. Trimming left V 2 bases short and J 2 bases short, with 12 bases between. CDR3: CASSPVTQENTEAFF. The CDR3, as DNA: TGTGCCAGCTCACCAGTCACCCAGGAAAACACTGAAGCTTTCTTT.